Listed below are T cell receptor beta chains from one sample, sequenced in a study of T-cell memory formation after mild COVID-19. Each CDR3 protein gets one entry after TCRdb re-called the 5' RACE reads with MiXCR. The repertoire holds roughly 400,000 distinct CDR3 sequences, with roughly a quarter as singletons. The material sequenced was PBMCs or a T cell subset sorted from them (not recorded which). Source of these receptors: an adult woman who had mild COVID-19 (a few samples of this study predate the infection). Cell type and time point are not known. Both conserved end residues are part of each CDR3. The D gene is left open where the match is weak. Size tells how often a clone was seen (once, few, many) or the class of an expanded clone, and some rows leave it out.

D	size	length	J	V	CDR3	DNA
TRBD1	few	15	TRBJ1-5	TRBV2	CASKRGRRSNQPQHF	TGTGCCAGCAAGAGGGGGCGCAGGAGCAATCAGCCCCAGCATTTT
TRBD2	few	18	TRBJ2-6	TRBV7-8	CASSSGGARRAGANVLTF	TGTGCCAGCAGCTCCGGGGGGGCCCGCAGGGCTGGGGCCAACGTCCTGACTTTC
.	.	16	TRBJ1-1	TRBV5-1	CASSPTPVQLNTEAFF	TGCGCCAGCAGCCCTACACCGGTTCAGCTGAACACTGAAGCTTTCTTT
TRBD1	few	15	TRBJ1-2	TRBV5-1	CASSLRQGGSYGYTF	TGCGCCAGCAGCCTACGACAGGGAGGTAGCTATGGCTACACCTTC
TRBD2	.	14	TRBJ2-7	TRBV28	CASRLSGASYEQYF	TGTGCCAGCAGGTTAAGCGGGGCCTCCTACGAGCAGTACTTC
.	few	13	TRBJ1-2	TRBV6-5	CASSYGGGYGYTF	TGTGCCAGCAGTTATGGCGGGGGCTATGGCTACACCTTC
.	few	13	TRBJ2-7	TRBV7-2	CASSFLGAYEQYF	TGTGCCAGCAGCTTCCTAGGGGCCTACGAGCAGTACTTC
TRBD2	.	15	TRBJ2-3	TRBV7-3	CASSSSSGLAGYKYF	TGTGCCAGCTCCTCATCCTCGGGACTAGCGGGGTATAAGTATTTT
TRBD2	.	16	TRBJ2-3	TRBV4-2	CASSLSRGGITDTQYF	TGTGCCAGCAGCCTGTCTCGCGGGGGTATCACAGATACGCAGTATTTT
TRBD1	.	11	TRBJ2-5	TRBV20-1	CSGQGQETQYF	TGCAGTGGACAGGGCCAAGAGACCCAGTACTTC
.	.	20	TRBJ2-2	TRBV6-4	CASSEKGRIGAVGNTGELFF	TGTGCCAGCAGCGAAAAAGGGCGTATCGGGGCGGTTGGAAACACCGGGGAGCTGTTTTTT
.	few	13	TRBJ2-2	TRBV24-1	CATSDLLGQGMFF	TGTGCCACCAGTGATTTGCTGGGCCAGGGGATGTTTTTT
.	few	14	TRBJ2-1	TRBV7-2	CASSLVEGSPEQFF	TGTGCCAGCAGCTTAGTTGAGGGGTCTCCGGAGCAGTTCTTC
.	.	15	TRBJ2-3	TRBV19	CASRNIDVLTDTQYF	TGTGCCAGTAGGAACATCGACGTGCTCACAGATACGCAGTATTTT
.	.	12	TRBJ2-1	TRBV10-3	CAISAQGNEQFF	TGTGCCATCAGTGCCCAGGGGAATGAGCAGTTCTTC
.	.	16	TRBJ1-2	TRBV14	CASSLEWVHEIGGYTF	TGTGCCAGCAGCCTCGAGTGGGTCCACGAAATTGGAGGCTACACCTTC
.	.	17	TRBJ2-1	TRBV24-1	CATSDKRTVSSYNEQFF	TGTGCCACCAGTGATAAGAGGACCGTAAGCTCCTACAATGAGCAGTTCTTC
.	few	15	TRBJ2-7	TRBV21-1	CASSTQPNTPYEQYF	TGTGCCAGCAGCACTCAACCCAACACTCCCTACGAGCAGTACTTC
.	many	17	TRBJ2-1	TRBV20-1	CSARDPIGGSNYNEQFF	TGCAGTGCTAGAGATCCAATTGGAGGAAGCAACTACAATGAGCAGTTCTTC
TRBD1	few	16	TRBJ1-2	TRBV5-1	CASSPGDSEANYGYTF	TGCGCCAGCAGCCCAGGGGACAGTGAAGCTAACTATGGCTACACCTTC
TRBD2	.	15	TRBJ2-5	TRBV2	CASSEWLAGVQTQYF	TGTGCCAGCAGTGAATGGCTAGCGGGGGTACAGACCCAGTACTTC
.	few	16	TRBJ2-3	TRBV9	CASSVAVVPAADTQYF	TGTGCCAGCAGCGTAGCGGTAGTTCCTGCGGCAGATACGCAGTATTTT
TRBD1	few	15	TRBJ2-1	TRBV4-3	CASSQMTGGLDEQFF	TGCGCCAGCAGCCAGATGACAGGGGGCTTGGATGAGCAGTTCTTC
.	.	15	TRBJ1-1	TRBV5-5	CASSLLGGAVTEAFF	TGTGCCAGCAGCTTGCTTGGGGGCGCGGTCACTGAAGCTTTCTTT
TRBD1	.	13	TRBJ1-1	TRBV12-3/TRBV12-4	CASSFGQGTEAFF	TGTGCCAGCAGTTTTGGACAGGGCACTGAAGCTTTCTTT
.	few	17	TRBJ2-7	TRBV7-3	CASSLSLGGIDSYEQYF	TGTGCCAGCAGCTTATCCCTCGGCGGGATAGACTCCTACGAGCAGTACTTC
.	.	15	TRBJ1-3	TRBV7-4	CASSSGRFSGNTIYF	TGTGCCAGCAGCTCGGGACGGTTCTCTGGAAACACCATATATTTT
.	.	14	TRBJ2-1	TRBV12-3/TRBV12-4	CASSLTRLYNEQFF	TGTGCCAGCAGTCTGACTAGGTTGTACAATGAGCAGTTCTTC
.	.	15	TRBJ2-3	TRBV12-3/TRBV12-4	CASSFRQPSTDTQYF	TGTGCCAGCAGTTTTCGGCAGCCAAGCACAGATACGCAGTATTTT
TRBD1	few	15	TRBJ1-5	TRBV12-3/TRBV12-4	CASSFGGQGLQPQHF	TGTGCCAGCAGTTTTGGGGGACAGGGACTCCAGCCCCAGCATTTT
.	few	14	TRBJ1-1	TRBV25-1	CASSDGGPNTEAFF	TGTGCCAGCAGTGATGGCGGTCCGAACACTGAAGCTTTCTTT
.	.	16	TRBJ1-4	TRBV2	CASSEAVAGVNEKLFF	TGTGCCAGCAGTGAAGCAGTTGCGGGCGTTAATGAAAAACTGTTTTTT
TRBD1	.	17	TRBJ1-6	TRBV18	CASSPPAPGGPNSPLHF	TGTGCCAGCTCACCACCGGCCCCAGGGGGGCCGAATTCACCCCTCCACTTT
TRBD1	.	13	TRBJ1-4	TRBV2	CASRGQSNEKLFF	TGTGCCAGCAGGGGACAGAGTAATGAAAAACTGTTTTTT
.	.	14	TRBJ2-5	TRBV20-1	CSARSSGVQETQYF	TGCAGTGCTAGATCCTCCGGGGTCCAAGAGACCCAGTACTTC
.	.	12	TRBJ2-2	TRBV2	CASSEDTGELFF	TGTGCCAGCAGTGAAGACACCGGGGAGCTGTTTTTT
.	.	15	TRBJ2-7	TRBV5-1	CASSLDAHRSYEQYF	TGCGCCAGCAGCCTGGACGCGCACCGATCCTACGAGCAGTACTTC
.	.	17	TRBJ2-3	TRBV6-5	CASSYSTPGTQGDTQYF	TGTGCCAGCAGTTACTCGACGCCGGGGACCCAGGGAGATACGCAGTATTTT
TRBD1	few	14	TRBJ2-6	TRBV19	CASTETGRANVLTF	TGTGCCAGTACCGAGACAGGGCGGGCCAACGTCCTGACTTTC
.	.	10	TRBJ1-2	TRBV30	CAWSRGGYTF	TGTGCCTGGAGTAGAGGGGGCTACACCTTC
.	.	13	TRBJ1-2	TRBV29-1	CSVEASGLYGYTF	TGCAGCGTCGAAGCGTCGGGTTTATATGGCTACACCTTC
TRBD2	few	13	TRBJ2-3	TRBV7-6	CASSLEGLGTQYF	TGTGCCAGCAGCTTAGAGGGACTAGGTACGCAGTATTTT
.	.	14	TRBJ1-1	TRBV7-9	CASSFHGPNTEAFF	TGTGCCAGCAGCTTTCATGGGCCGAACACTGAAGCTTTCTTT
TRBD1	.	14	TRBJ2-1	TRBV7-8	CASSLGQGLDEQFF	TGTGCCAGCAGCTTGGGACAGGGCCTCGATGAGCAGTTCTTC
.	.	17	TRBJ2-5	TRBV3-1	CASSLPFWQDSVETQYF	TGTGCCAGCAGCCTCCCTTTTTGGCAGGACTCGGTTGAGACCCAGTACTTC
TRBD1	.	11	TRBJ1-1	TRBV7-9	CAPTDRVRAFF	TGTGCCCCGACCGACAGGGTCAGGGCTTTCTTT
.	.	14	TRBJ2-6	TRBV24-1	CATSERAGANVLTF	TGTGCCACCAGTGAGAGGGCTGGGGCCAACGTCCTGACTTTC
.	few	15	TRBJ1-5	TRBV7-9	CASSLVGIGVQPQHF	TGTGCCAGCAGCTTAGTGGGGATCGGGGTTCAGCCCCAGCATTTT
TRBD1	few	15	TRBJ2-7	TRBV3-1	CASSPPGTGIGEQYF	TGTGCCAGCAGCCCACCCGGGACAGGAATTGGCGAGCAGTACTTC
TRBD1	many	15	TRBJ2-1	TRBV10-3	CATIDRVGSYNEQFF	TGTGCCACGATAGACAGGGTAGGATCCTACAATGAGCAGTTCTTC
TRBD1	.	15	TRBJ2-3	TRBV12-3/TRBV12-4	CASSADRDAFGTQYF	TGTGCCAGCAGTGCAGACAGGGATGCATTTGGTACGCAGTATTTT
TRBD2	few	16	TRBJ2-4	TRBV18	CASSPRDYLAKNIQYF	TGTGCCAGCTCACCAAGGGACTACCTAGCCAAAAACATTCAGTACTTC
TRBD2	.	14	TRBJ2-5	TRBV6-1	CASSEGLEGETQYF	TGTGCCAGCAGTGAGGGACTAGAGGGAGAGACCCAGTACTTC
.	.	14	TRBJ2-2	TRBV6-2/TRBV6-3	CASRAGVRTGELFF	TGTGCCAGCAGGGCAGGGGTTCGGACCGGGGAGCTGTTTTTT
TRBD2	.	17	TRBJ2-7	TRBV11-2	CASSLVGGGTSGLEQYF	TGTGCCAGCAGCTTAGTCGGTGGCGGGACTAGCGGGCTCGAGCAGTACTTC
.	few	17	TRBJ1-1	TRBV15	CATSPRVTLEGDTEAFF	TGTGCCACCAGCCCCCGTGTAACGCTGGAGGGGGACACTGAAGCTTTCTTT